These 6 T cell receptor beta chains were sequenced from one sample in a study of shared T cell receptors in the human thymus. The table came from immunoSEQ multiplex PCR; TCRdb's copy has only in-frame clones and leaves some out. The top ten hold roughly 0.02% of the sample, which has approximately 400,000 clones, more than 85% seen once. Sequences were obtained from thymocytes. These receptor sequences come from a human donor.

This chain connects TRBV28 to TRBJ2-1; TRBD2 matches 7 bases. The CDR3 length is 17 residues. Germline V lookup: CDR1 MDHEN, CDR2 SYDVKM. Germline trimming cut 4 bases from V and 0 bases from J; bases unmatched to any gene: 9. The CDR3 nucleotides read TGTGCCAGCAGTTCCCTGGGCGGGGGAAGCTCCTACAATGAGCAGTTCTTC. Its translation: CASSSLGGGSSYNEQFF.

V is TRBV9 and J is TRBJ1-1, with D uncertain. Trimming cost V 2 bases and J 1 base, with 18 bases left between them. Germline V gene data show CDR1 as SGDLS and CDR2 as YYNGEE. There are 17 residues in the CDR3. The CDR3: CASSVHRVGEPNTEAFF. CDR3 coding DNA: TGTGCCAGCAGCGTCCATCGGGTTGGGGAGCCGAACACTGAAGCTTTCTTT.

This chain joins TRBV28 and TRBJ2-1, with a possible D match to TRBD2 (5 bases). The CDR3 is made up of 16 amino acids. V was clipped by 3 bases and J by 0 bases, with 12 bases between them. Germline loops: CDR1 MDHEN, CDR2 SYDVKM. DNA of the CDR3: TGTGCCAGCAGTTTCAAGCGGATCCCCTCCTACAATGAGCAGTTCTTC. Translated, it gives CASSFKRIPSYNEQFF.

The chain has TRBV27 and TRBJ2-3; TRBD2 might be the D (6 bases). V gave up 7 bases and J gave up 2 bases, with 16 bases separating them. Looked up from germline, CDR1 is MNHEY and CDR2 is SMNVEV (reference sequence). The CDR3 length is 15 residues. The CDR3 DNA follows: TGTGCCAGCACCCCTCGGAGGGGCCCCACAGATACGCAGTATTTT. Translating gives CASTPRRGPTDTQYF.

The rearrangement links TRBV5-8 to TRBJ2-1; 7 bases are a match to TRBD1. CDR1 is SGHTS and CDR2 is YDEGEE in the germline V gene. With 2 bases clipped from V and 5 bases from J, the junction kept 7 bases outside the gene matches. This CDR3 is built from 15 residues. CDR3 sequence: CASSLGDRPNNEQFF. The CDR3 coding sequence is TGTGCCAGCAGCTTAGGGGACAGACCTAACAATGAGCAGTTCTTC.

The rearrangement links TRBV7-9 to TRBJ2-3, with 8 bases identical to TRBD2. The CDR3 extends over 17 amino acids. Germline CDR1 is SEHNR and CDR2 is FQNEAQ (reference sequence). Unmatched junction bases numbered 12, after V lost 5 bases and J lost 2 bases. DNA of the CDR3: TGTGCCAGCAGCCCGGGGGGGGCGGGGTCGTTCACAGATACGCAGTATTTT. It yields the protein CASSPGGAGSFTDTQYF.